This T cell receptor (beta chain) appears in the sequencing data of a study of shared clonotypes between healthy human individuals. In the study overall: Two women and a few men aged 18 to 49 served as donors.

Study-wide points: Clonotypes shared by all four sorted-subset donors had higher generation probabilities than non-shared clonotypes. Of the naive CD4 clonotypes, approximately 5% were shared across four donors.

Concerning this clone itself: Antigen specificity is unknown.

The V end lost 6 bases, the J end lost 0 bases, and 8 bases lay between the germline ends. CDR3 length: 13 amino acids. Germline CDR1 is MRHNA and CDR2 is SNTAGT. Every subset's genomic DNA went evenly onto several immunoSEQ plates. The protocol was immunoSEQ multiplex PCR, while the TCRdb copy is restricted to in-frame clones and leaves out a portion. The sample records some 2.3 million clones, 85% to 95% being singletons. Material: naive CD4+ T cells from PBMCs. Subset: CD45RA+ positively selected. This chain connects TRBV6-4 to TRBJ1-2, with D maybe TRBD1 (6 bases). The receptor's source is a young man in good health. Some clones in this sample may be carry-over from other donors' samples. The DNA of the CDR3 is TGTGCCAGCAGACAGGGCCCTAACTATGGCTACACCTTC. Amino acid sequence: CASRQGPNYGYTF.